This is a list of T cell receptor beta chains from one sample in a study of Tregs in tolerant kidney transplant recipients. Sequenced by immunoSEQ multiplex PCR; TCRdb stores in-frame clones only, minus some. Found here are about 83,000 clones, about 98% of them singletons; the top ten hold 0.55% to 0.6%. This material consisted of CD4+ T cells from blood, taken before the transplant. The receptor set was obtained from a human donor who received a combined kidney and bone marrow transplant. Both conserved end residues are part of each CDR3. A D gene is named only where the DNA matches it firmly. Some rows have no size entry. The others give once, few or many, or a class for an expanded clone.

abundance,j_gene,d_gene,v_gene,CDR3aa,CDR3nt
NA,TRBJ2-3,TRBD2,TRBV28,CASSKLGGGKAADTQYF,TGTGCCAGCTCGAAGCTGGGGGGGGGTAAGGCGGCAGATACGCAGTATTTT
once,TRBJ2-2,TRBD2,TRBV7-2,CASRGTSGSPNTGELFF,TGTGCCAGCAGAGGGACTAGCGGGAGCCCGAACACCGGGGAGCTGTTTTTT
NA,TRBJ2-6,NA,TRBV7-6,CASILGGQGANVLTF,TGTGCCAGCATCTTAGGGGGGCAAGGGGCCAACGTCCTGACTTTC
NA,TRBJ2-2,TRBD2,TRBV2,CASSPPLLGRESTGELFF,TGTGCCAGCAGCCCACCTCTACTAGGGCGGGAGAGCACCGGGGAGCTGTTTTTT
NA,TRBJ1-4,NA,TRBV18,CASSPTVEKGLFF,TGTGCCAGCTCACCAACAGTGGAAAAAGGACTGTTTTTT
NA,TRBJ1-1,TRBD1,TRBV19,CASRPGTGYETEAFF,TGTGCCAGTAGGCCCGGGACAGGGTACGAAACTGAAGCTTTCTTT
once,TRBJ2-3,TRBD2,TRBV19,CATSGAGRVDTQYF,TGTGCCACAAGCGGGGCGGGCCGGGTAGATACGCAGTATTTT
once,TRBJ2-1,NA,TRBV7-9,CASSLRGSSYNEQFF,TGTGCCAGCAGCTTAAGGGGGAGCTCCTACAATGAGCAGTTCTTC
NA,TRBJ2-1,TRBD2,TRBV6-1,CASSEGEGRVNEQFF,TGTGCCAGCAGTGAAGGAGAGGGGAGGGTCAATGAGCAGTTCTTC
NA,TRBJ2-2,NA,TRBV5-1,CASSLAGNTGELFF,TGCGCCAGCAGCTTGGCGGGGAACACCGGGGAGCTGTTTTTT
once,TRBJ2-7,TRBD2,TRBV28,CASSLPSGRLEQYF,TGTGCCAGCAGTTTACCCAGCGGGAGGCTCGAGCAGTACTTC
NA,TRBJ2-3,TRBD2,TRBV5-1,CASSQLSGREGTQYF,TGCGCCAGCAGCCAACTGAGCGGGAGGGAAGGAACGCAGTATTTT
once,TRBJ1-2,NA,TRBV6-5,CASSYRGGRDYTF,TGTGCCAGCAGTTACCGGGGGGGAAGAGACTACACCTTC
NA,TRBJ2-5,NA,TRBV5-6,CASSWTVPGTQYF,TGTGCCAGCAGCTGGACAGTCCCCGGGACCCAGTACTTC
NA,TRBJ1-2,NA,TRBV19,CASSSPWEYGYTF,TGTGCCAGTAGTAGCCCTTGGGAGTATGGCTACACCTTC
NA,TRBJ2-5,NA,TRBV5-5,CASSFQEGRETQYF,TGTGCCAGCAGCTTTCAAGAGGGGAGGGAGACCCAGTACTTC
NA,TRBJ2-3,TRBD1,TRBV4-2,CASSLTGTGITDTQYF,TGTGCCAGCAGCCTTACCGGGACAGGGATCACAGATACGCAGTATTTT
NA,TRBJ2-7,NA,TRBV2,CASSVLGDEQYF,TGTGCCAGCAGTGTCCTCGGGGACGAGCAGTACTTC
NA,TRBJ2-7,TRBD2,TRBV7-9,CASSDTSGPTYEQYF,TGTGCCAGCAGCGATACTAGCGGGCCCACCTACGAGCAGTACTTC
NA,TRBJ2-2,TRBD1,TRBV4-3,CASSQEKGAGGVSGELFF,TGCGCCAGCAGCCAAGAGAAGGGGGCAGGGGGCGTCTCCGGGGAGCTGTTTTTT
NA,TRBJ2-7,NA,TRBV7-6,CASSLRSGKAYEQYF,TGTGCCAGCAGCTTACGGTCAGGGAAGGCCTACGAGCAGTACTTC
NA,TRBJ1-1,NA,TRBV9,CASSVLGARDTEAFF,TGTGCCAGCAGCGTCCTAGGGGCCCGGGACACTGAAGCTTTCTTT
NA,TRBJ2-7,NA,TRBV10-3,CAISGFLGVGAYEQYF,TGTGCCATCAGTGGGTTTTTAGGGGTAGGGGCATACGAGCAGTACTTC
NA,TRBJ2-5,TRBD1,TRBV5-6,CASSSPDRMQETQYF,TGTGCCAGCAGCTCCCCGGACAGGATGCAAGAGACCCAGTACTTC
once,TRBJ2-3,NA,TRBV5-4,CASSETRFADTQYF,TGTGCCAGCAGCGAGACTAGGTTCGCAGATACGCAGTATTTT
NA,TRBJ1-1,NA,TRBV30,CAWSLQGLEAFF,TGTGCCTGGAGTCTCCAGGGGCTTGAGGCTTTCTTT
NA,TRBJ2-5,TRBD1,TRBV5-1,CASSLQGVGETQYF,TGCGCCAGCAGCCTACAGGGGGTTGGGGAGACCCAGTACTTC